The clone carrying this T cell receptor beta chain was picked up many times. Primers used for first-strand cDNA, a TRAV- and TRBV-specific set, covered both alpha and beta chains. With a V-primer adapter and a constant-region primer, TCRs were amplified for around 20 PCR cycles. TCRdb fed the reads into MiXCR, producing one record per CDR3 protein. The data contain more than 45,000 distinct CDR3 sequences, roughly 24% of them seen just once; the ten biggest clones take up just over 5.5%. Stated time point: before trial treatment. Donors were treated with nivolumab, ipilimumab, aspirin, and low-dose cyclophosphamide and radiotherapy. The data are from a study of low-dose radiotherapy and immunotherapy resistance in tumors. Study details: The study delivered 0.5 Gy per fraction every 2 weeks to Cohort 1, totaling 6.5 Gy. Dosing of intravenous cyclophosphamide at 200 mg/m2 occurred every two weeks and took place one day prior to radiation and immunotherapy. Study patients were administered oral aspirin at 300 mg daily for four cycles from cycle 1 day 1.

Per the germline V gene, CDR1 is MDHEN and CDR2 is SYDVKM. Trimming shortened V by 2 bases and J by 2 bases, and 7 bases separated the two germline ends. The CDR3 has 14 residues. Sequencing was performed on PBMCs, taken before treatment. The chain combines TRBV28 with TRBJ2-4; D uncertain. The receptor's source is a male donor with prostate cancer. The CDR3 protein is CASSLGTTKNIQYF. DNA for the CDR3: TGTGCCAGCAGTTTAGGAACAACCAAAAACATTCAGTACTTC. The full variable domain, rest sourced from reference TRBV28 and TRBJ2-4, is DVKVTQSSRYLVKRTGEKVFLECVQDMDHENMFWYRQDPGLGLRLIYFSYDVKMKEKGDIPEGYSVSREKKERFSLILESASTNQTSMYLCASSLGTTKNIQYFGAGTRLSVL.